This TCR beta chain stems from a study of cytomegalovirus exposure and HLA in healthy donors. Study details: Per a later analysis, the roughly 700 first-cohort and 120 or so validation repertoires shared one platform.

Study-wide results and caveats: Cytomegalovirus association was assigned to more than 150 TCR beta chains.

The data were produced by immunoSEQ multiplex PCR, yet TCRdb's version contains in-frame clones alone and is incomplete. Among some 79,000 clones, 94% were seen once, and the ten largest hold 2.5% to 3.5%. The germline V gene encodes CDR1 MNHEY and CDR2 SVGAGI. CDR3 length: 12 residues. V was clipped by 6 bases and J by 6 bases; unmatched bases: 2. Remarks on this clone: The antigen is unknown.

The sample was PBMCs. The TCR sequence derives from a woman in her late teens or twenties in good health and CMV-seropositive. The chain couples TRBV6-5 to TRBJ2-1, with 7 positions matching TRBD2. The CDR3 region is CASSRGGNEQFF. The CDR3 region has the DNA TGTGCCAGCAGCCGCGGGGGCAATGAGCAGTTCTTC.